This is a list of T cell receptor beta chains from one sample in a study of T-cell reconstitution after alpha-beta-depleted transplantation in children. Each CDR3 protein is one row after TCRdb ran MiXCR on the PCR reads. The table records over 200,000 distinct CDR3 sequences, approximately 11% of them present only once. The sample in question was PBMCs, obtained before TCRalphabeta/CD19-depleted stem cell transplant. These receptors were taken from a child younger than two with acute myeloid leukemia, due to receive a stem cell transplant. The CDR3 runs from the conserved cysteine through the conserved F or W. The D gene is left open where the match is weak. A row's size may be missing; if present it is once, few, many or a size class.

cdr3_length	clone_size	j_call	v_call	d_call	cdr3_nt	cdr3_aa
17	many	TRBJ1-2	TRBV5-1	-	TGCGCCAGCAGCTTGGAAGGGGGGAGAACTTACAACTATGGCTACACCTTC	CASSLEGGRTYNYGYTF
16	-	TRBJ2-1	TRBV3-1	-	TGTGCCAGCACCCAAGAGGCGGTAAGGGTTGGCGGGGAGCAGTTCTTC	CASTQEAVRVGGEQFF
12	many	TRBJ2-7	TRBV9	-	TGTGCCAGCAGCGCCCCAGGGAGCGAGCAGTACTTC	CASSAPGSEQYF
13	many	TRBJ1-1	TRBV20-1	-	TGCAGTGCTAGGACGACCCTTCACACTGAAGCTTTCTTT	CSARTTLHTEAFF
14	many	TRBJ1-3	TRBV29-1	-	TGCAGCGTGCAGACCCCCCAGGGTGGAAACACCATATATTTT	CSVQTPQGGNTIYF
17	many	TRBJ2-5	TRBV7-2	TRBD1	TGTGCCAGCAGCCGATTTGGGACAGGGATTTACCAAGATACCCAGTACTTC	CASSRFGTGIYQDTQYF
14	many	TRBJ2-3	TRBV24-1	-	TGTGCCACCAGTGATTTAGTCAGCACAGATACGCAGTATTTT	CATSDLVSTDTQYF
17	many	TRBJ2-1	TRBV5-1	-	TGCGCCAGCAGCTTGGAGTGGGCAGGTGACACCTACAATGAGCAGTTCTTC	CASSLEWAGDTYNEQFF
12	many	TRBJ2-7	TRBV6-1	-	TGTGCCAGCAGTGAGTTTGGGCACGAGCAGTACTTC	CASSEFGHEQYF
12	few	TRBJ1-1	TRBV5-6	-	TGTGCCAGCAGTCCCCAGGACACTGAAGCTTTCTTT	CASSPQDTEAFF
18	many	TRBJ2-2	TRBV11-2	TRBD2	TGTGCCAGCAGCTTACCCCCTGGCGGGGGGCTCAACACCGGGGAGCTGTTTTTT	CASSLPPGGGLNTGELFF
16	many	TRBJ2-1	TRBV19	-	TGTGCCAGTAGTATGGCTAGCGGAGGGGGGTACAATGAGCAGTTCTTC	CASSMASGGGYNEQFF
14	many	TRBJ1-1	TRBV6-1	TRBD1	TGTGCCAGCAGTGAAGGACAGGGGGGCACTGAAGCTTTCTTT	CASSEGQGGTEAFF
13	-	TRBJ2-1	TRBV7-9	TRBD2	TGTGCCAGCGGGACTAGCGTGGTCAATGAGCAGTTCTTC	CASGTSVVNEQFF
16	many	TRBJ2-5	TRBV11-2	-	TGTGCCAGCAGCTTAGTACCCAGGGGAAAGCGAGAGACCCAGTACTTC	CASSLVPRGKRETQYF
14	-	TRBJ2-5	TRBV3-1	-	TGTGCCAGCAGCCTAAGAGGGACACAAGAGACCCAGTACTTC	CASSLRGTQETQYF
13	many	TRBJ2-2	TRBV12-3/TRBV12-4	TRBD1	TGTGCCAGCGGGACAGAGAACACCGGGGAGCTGTTTTTT	CASGTENTGELFF
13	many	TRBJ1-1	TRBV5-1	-	TGCGCCAGCAGGGTCGACATGAACACTGAAGCTTTCTTT	CASRVDMNTEAFF
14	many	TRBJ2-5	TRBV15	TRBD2	TGTGCCACCAGCAGACTAGCGGGAGAAGAGACCCAGTACTTC	CATSRLAGEETQYF
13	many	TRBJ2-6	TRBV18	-	TGTGCCAGCTTTTCGACTGGGGCCAACGTCCTGACTTTC	CASFSTGANVLTF
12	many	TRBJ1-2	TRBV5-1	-	TGCGCCAGCGCCGACCAGGGGTATGGCTACACCTTC	CASADQGYGYTF
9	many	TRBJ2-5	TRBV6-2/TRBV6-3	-	TGTGCCAGCGGCGGGACCCAGTACTTC	CASGGTQYF
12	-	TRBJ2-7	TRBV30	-	TGTGCCTGGAGTGAAACAGGGAACGAGCAGTACTTC	CAWSETGNEQYF
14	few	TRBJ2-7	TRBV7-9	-	TGTGCCAGCAGCCCCCGGGACGGACTCTACGAGCAGTACTTC	CASSPRDGLYEQYF
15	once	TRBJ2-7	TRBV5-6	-	TGTGCCAGCAGCTCTACAGGGCTTTTATCCTACGAGCAGTACTTC	CASSSTGLLSYEQYF
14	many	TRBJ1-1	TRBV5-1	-	TGCGCCAGCAGCTTGTCGCAGAGCATGCCTGAAGCTTTCTTT	CASSLSQSMPEAFF
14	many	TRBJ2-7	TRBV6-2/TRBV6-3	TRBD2	TGTGCCAGCAGTTCGGCGGGAGGGCTATACGAGCAGTACTTC	CASSSAGGLYEQYF
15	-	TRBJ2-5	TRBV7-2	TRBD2	TGTGCCAGCAGCTCTACAGCGGGGGGGCGTGAGACCCAGTACTTC	CASSSTAGGRETQYF
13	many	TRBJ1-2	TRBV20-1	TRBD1	TGCAGTGCTAGGGGGACAGCGTCCTATGGCTACACCTTC	CSARGTASYGYTF
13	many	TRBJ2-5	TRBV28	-	TGTGCCAGCAGTTTAGGAAAGGGCTGGACCCAGTACTTC	CASSLGKGWTQYF
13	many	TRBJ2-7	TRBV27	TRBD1	TGTGCCAGCAGTTCCCGGACAGGCTACGAGCAGTACTTC	CASSSRTGYEQYF
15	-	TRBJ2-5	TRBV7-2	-	TGTGCCAGCAGCTCCGGGGCGGGGCGCCAAGAGACCCAGTACTTC	CASSSGAGRQETQYF
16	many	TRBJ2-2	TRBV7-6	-	TGTGCCAGCAGCGTACTCCCCGACAGAAACACCGGGGAGCTGTTTTTT	CASSVLPDRNTGELFF